This T cell receptor beta chain emerged from a study of blood T cell repertoires in COVID-19. Study background: PBMCs, B-cell-depleted T cells, or T cells provided the cDNA or gDNA that made up the material.

Clones were sequenced by immunoSEQ multiplex PCR, and TCRdb holds only the in-frame ones, with some missing. The repertoire holds 350,000 to 450,000 clones, with 80% to 90% as singletons. Symptom resolution, clearance, or two negative PCRs marked the recovered donors of Cohort 3. The CDR3 has 16 residues. The germline V gene has CDR1 ENHRY and CDR2 SYGVKD. Trimming removed 0 bases at V and 8 bases at J, with 17 bases between. Material for sequencing was PBMCs or T cells enriched from blood (not recorded which). The chain employs TRBV10-3 and TRBJ2-4; no clear D gene. The clonotype comes from a man under 40 who had recovered from COVID-19. DNA of the CDR3: TGTGCCATCAGTGAGTCGGCGGTAGCCAAACCTGACATTCAGTACTTC. As protein: CAISESAVAKPDIQYF.